This T cell receptor (beta chain) came from a study of response to subunit inactivated influenza vaccine. Study-level points and caveats: Few new T cells, the authors suggested, are recruited by each seasonal influenza vaccination.

To note about this clonotype: Its antigen is currently unknown.

Using its own MiXCR run on the RT-PCR reads, TCRdb lists one record per CDR3 protein. This table holds around 530,000 distinct CDR3 sequences, approximately 15% found once. The CDR3 contains 15 residues. CDR1 is SGHRS, CDR2 YFSETQ, per germline. V lost 4 bases to trimming and J lost 0 bases, with 13 bases between them. This clonotype originated in a man between 50 and 70 years old who received an inactivated influenza vaccine. The material sequenced was CD4+ T cells sorted from PBMCs, taken less than 30 months after vaccination. The V and J genes are TRBV5-1 and TRBJ1-1; perhaps TRBD1 as D (5 bases). CDR3 bases: TGCGCCAGCAGCGGGACGGAGACCATGAACACTGAAGCTTTCTTT. Translated, it gives CASSGTETMNTEAFF.